This T cell receptor beta chain was identified during a study of regulatory T cells in long-lasting Graves disease. Study-level points and caveats: There were preferences for TRBV28, TRBJ1-2 and TRBJ2-5 in persistent disease.

A few counts support this clonotype. Its antigen is still unknown. Time point indicated: persistent/refractory GD, antithyroid drugs over 5 years with positive TRAb. Preparation of the TCR library used RNA extracted from PBMCs. Arm-PCR with iRepertoire HTBI primers amplified the CDR3 regions for these TCR beta libraries. TCRdb reanalysed the multiplex PCR reads using MiXCR and keeps one entry per CDR3 protein. In the table there are 600,000 to 800,000 distinct CDR3 sequences, about 30% of which are singletons. Trimming cost V 1 base and J 5 bases; bases outside gene matches: 3. Germline V lookup: CDR1 MNHNS, CDR2 SASEGT. CDR3 length: 15 amino acids.

The chain is built from TRBV6-1 and TRBJ2-7, with 12 bases lining up with TRBD2. The source material was peripheral blood mononuclear cells (PBMCs), sampled when the disease was refractory, from a patient treated with antithyroid drugs. This TCR was sampled from a female donor with Graves disease. CDR3 protein: CASSEGRLAGDEQYF. CDR3 bases: TGTGCCAGCAGTGAAGGTCGACTAGCGGGAGACGAGCAGTACTTC.